This TCR beta chain was captured in a study of graft-versus-host responses after intestinal transplantation. Study as a whole: Tacrolimus plus steroids were given to all recipients for two to three years, preceded by anti-thymocyte globulin induction.

This CDR3 spans 17 amino acids. Germline loops: CDR1 SEHNR, CDR2 FQNEAQ (reference sequence). V lost 5 bases and J lost 4; bases outside the gene matches: 8. With regard to this clone: Its antigen is not known.

Here immunoSEQ multiplex PCR was the method, and the copy in TCRdb shows in-frame clones only, minus some. The sample consists of approximately 110,000 clones, roughly 92% of them appearing once. Overall study findings and caveats: Graft-versus-host to host-versus-graft clonal ratios in allografts were high in patients with graft-donor T cell macrochimerism. Recipient marrow showed GvH clones, some seen first in ileum or blood. Peak circulating GvH clone levels tracked with early post-transplant HvG declines.

This clonotype originated in a human donor who was the organ donor for an intestinal transplant. The specimen comprised unstimulated CD4+ T cells sorted from spleen or lymph node cells, sampled before transplant. The V gene is TRBV7-9, the J gene TRBJ2-1; 13 nucleotides match TRBD2. The CDR3 spells CASSQGLAGPQYNEQFF. In nucleotides, the CDR3 is TGTGCCAGCAGCCAGGGACTAGCGGGACCCCAGTACAATGAGCAGTTCTTC.